A single sample gave rise to the 18 T cell receptor beta chains below, sequenced in a study of cytotoxic CD8 clonotypes in ibrutinib-treated CLL. Here immunoSEQ multiplex PCR was the method, and the copy in TCRdb shows in-frame clones only, minus some. The sample shows 250,000 to 350,000 clones, 60% to 80% of them seen only once. This specimen consisted of PBMCs, obtained at disease progression, from a patient treated with ibrutinib. Every receptor here comes from a human donor with chronic lymphocytic leukemia.

This clone was detected only a few times. The genes are TRBV5-1 and TRBJ2-7, with a weak D call TRBD1 (5 bases). The germline V gene encodes CDR1 SGHRS and CDR2 YFSETQ. This CDR3 has 15 residues. Trimming left V 0 bases short and J 7 bases short, with 17 bases between. The CDR3 protein is CASSLAGPMVGEQYF. In DNA, the CDR3 is TGCGCCAGCAGCTTGGCAGGGCCCATGGTGGGGGAGCAGTACTTC.

The chain recombines TRBV7-2 with TRBJ2-3; 8 nucleotides align to TRBD1. Trimming took 7 bases from V and 3 from J; bases not matched to a gene: 9. This CDR3 has 15 residues. Germline-derived CDR1 and CDR2 are SGHTA and FQGNSA. CDR3 sequence (DNA): TGTGCCAGCACCCAGGACAGGGAGGCGACAGATACGCAGTATTTT. This codes for CASTQDREATDTQYF.

V gene TRBV7-8 combines with J gene TRBJ1-2, with D maybe TRBD1 (6 bases). The V gene's germline CDR1 is SGHVS and CDR2 FQNEAQ. The CDR3 is 14 amino acids. CDR3 sequence (DNA): TGTGCTAGCGCGTCCGTTGGACAGACCTATGGCTACACCTTC. Translated, it gives CASASVGQTYGYTF.

The chain carries TRBV14 and TRBJ2-5; the D gene could be TRBD1 or TRBD2 (5 bases each). Germline V CDR1 and CDR2: SGHDN, FVKESK. The length of the CDR3 is 17 residues. Trimming pared 1 base from V and 1 base from J, leaving 16 bases between. The DNA of the CDR3 is TGTGCCAGCAGCCAAGTCTGGGCCGAGGGGCCCCAAGAGACCCAGTACTTC. This translates into CASSQVWAEGPQETQYF.

The V and J genes are TRBV4-1 and TRBJ1-6; TRBD1 aligns across 8 bases. The CDR3 sequence is 16 residues long. Germline loops: CDR1 MGHRA, CDR2 YSYEKL. The J segment lost 7 bases and the V segment lost 3 bases, leaving 8 bases of the junction unmatched. CDR3 bases: TGCGCCAGCAGCCAGCAGACCGGACAGGGAAATTCACCCCTCCACTTT. This translates into CASSQQTGQGNSPLHF.

This clone was seen a handful of times. The rearrangement uses TRBV27 and TRBJ2-7; TRBD1 aligns across 8 bases. The trim removed 5 bases at V and 3 bases at J, leaving 3 bases unmatched. CDR1 and CDR2 (germline): MNHEY, SMNVEV (reference sequence). There are 13 residues in the CDR3. CDR3 DNA sequence: TGTGCCAGCAGTCGGGACAGGCGCTACGAGCAGTACTTC. It translates to CASSRDRRYEQYF.

This chain connects TRBV29-1 to TRBJ2-7; D is uncertain. Germline loops: CDR1 SQVTM, CDR2 ANQGSEA. The CDR3 runs to 14 residues. With 4 bases removed from V and 5 bases from J, the gap between germline ends came to 18 bases. In nucleotides, the CDR3 is TGCAGCGTTGTAGTGTTGGCAGGAGCCAACGAGCAGTACTTC. Translated: CSVVVLAGANEQYF.

The J gene is TRBJ2-6, the V gene TRBV6-4, with a weak D call TRBD1 (5 bases). V lost 5 bases and J lost 0, with 17 bases in between. The germline V gene has CDR1 MRHNA and CDR2 SNTAGT. The CDR3 consists of 18 residues. This CDR3 reads CASSLVGQGNSGANVLTF. The CDR3 DNA reads as TGTGCCAGCAGTTTAGTAGGCCAGGGAAACTCTGGGGCCAACGTCCTGACTTTC.

This clone was counted a few times. This chain uses TRBV5-1 with TRBJ2-3; D might be TRBD1 (5 bases). Per germline, CDR1 SGHRS and CDR2 YFSETQ. The CDR3 covers 13 residues. V was cut by 4 bases and J by 5 bases, with 11 bases left in between. CDR3 amino acids: CASSAREEDTQYF. The CDR3 region has the DNA TGCGCCAGCAGCGCCAGGGAAGAAGATACGCAGTATTTT.

J is TRBJ1-3 and V is TRBV4-1; no definite D call. The V gene lost 0 bases and the J gene lost 5 bases, with 14 bases spanning the gap. Per the germline V gene, CDR1 is MGHRA and CDR2 is YSYEKL. This CDR3 comprises 16 residues. In DNA, the CDR3 is TGCGCCAGCAGCCAAGATCAGGAAGTGTACCGAAACACCATATATTTT. Protein product: CASSQDQEVYRNTIYF.

The rearrangement links TRBV6-1 to TRBJ2-2, with a weak D call TRBD2 (5 bases). The germline V gene has CDR1 MNHNS and CDR2 SASEGT. The CDR3 covers 13 residues. Trimming shortened V by 3 bases and J by 5 bases, and 7 bases separated the two germline ends. CDR3: CASSDVATGELFF. CDR3 coding DNA: TGTGCCAGCAGTGACGTAGCGACCGGGGAGCTGTTTTTT.

Notes on this clone: Within the sample, other DNA sequences also encode this same CDR3. The rearrangement uses TRBV5-1 and TRBJ2-7; D is undetermined. Per the germline V gene, CDR1 is SGHRS and CDR2 is YFSETQ. Trimming pared 2 bases from V and 4 bases from J, leaving 7 bases between. The CDR3 contains 12 residues. The CDR3 loop reads CASSFAGYEQYF. CDR3 sequence (DNA): TGCGCCAGCAGCTTTGCTGGTTACGAGCAGTACTTC.

This rearrangement joins TRBV29-1 to TRBJ2-5; TRBD1 agrees at 7 bases. In germline, CDR1 is SQVTM, CDR2 ANQGSEA. This CDR3 contains 13 residues. Trimming removed 4 bases from V and 3 bases from J; junction bases left unmatched: 5. The CDR3 loop is CSVVGRGKETQYF. In nucleotides, the CDR3 is TGCAGCGTTGTGGGCAGGGGGAAAGAGACCCAGTACTTC.

The chain carries TRBV5-1 and TRBJ2-7; possibly TRBD2 for D (5 bases). This CDR3 comprises 15 residues. Trimming removed 2 bases from V and 3 bases from J, with 15 bases in between. CDR1 and CDR2 from the germline V gene are SGHRS and YFSETQ. The CDR3 region is CASSFEGGLGYEQYF. In DNA, the CDR3 is TGCGCCAGCAGCTTTGAGGGCGGGCTCGGCTACGAGCAGTACTTC.

The chain links TRBV10-2 to TRBJ2-1; TRBD2 aligns across 8 bases. The ends lost 7 bases at V and 5 bases at J; junction bases unmatched: 4. The germline gives CDR1 WSHSY, CDR2 SAAADI. This CDR3 region has 13 residues. The CDR3 bases are TGCGCCAGCAAATGGCGGGGGGACAATGAGCAGTTCTTC. This codes for CASKWRGDNEQFF.

This sequence joins TRBV12-5 and TRBJ1-2; maybe TRBD1 (5 bases). Trimming stripped 6 bases from V and 5 bases from J, with 31 bases between. CDR3 length: 19 amino acids. CDR1 is LGHNT, CDR2 FRNRAP, per germline. The CDR3 DNA reads TGTGCTAGTGGGGTTTTTCAGTTTAAAGCAGGGCCCCTTCGGTATGGCTACACCTTC. Protein sequence: CASGVFQFKAGPLRYGYTF.

The chain combines TRBV5-4 with TRBJ2-4, with D hard to call. The CDR3 has 15 amino acids. The V end lost 4 bases, the J end lost 0 bases, and 11 bases lay between the germline ends. Germline V gives CDR1 SGHNT, CDR2 YYREEE (reference sequence). CDR3 nucleotide sequence: TGTGCCAGCAGCGCAGGACGGCTAGCCAAAAACATTCAGTACTTC. Protein: CASSAGRLAKNIQYF.

This chain uses TRBV6-6 with TRBJ1-2; D unresolved. Germline lookup yields CDR1 MNHNY and CDR2 SVGAGI (reference sequence). V was pared by 7 bases and J by 8 bases, with 14 bases between. There are 12 residues in the CDR3. CDR3: CASKPGLGGYTF. The CDR3 DNA reads TGTGCCAGCAAACCCGGACTCGGAGGCTACACCTTC.